The 14 T cell receptor beta chains listed next were all sequenced from one sample in a study of CD8 T cells in ankylosing spondylitis. One entry per CDR3 protein results from TCRdb running MiXCR on the 5' RACE reads. The table has approximately 220,000 distinct CDR3 sequences, under 30% seen once. Sequenced sample: blood, either unsorted or a sorted T cell fraction (not recorded which). The receptors originated from a male donor with ankylosing spondylitis or in good health (not recorded which).

The chain combines TRBV27 with TRBJ2-5; TRBD1 matches 8 bases. J was trimmed by 5 bases and V by 3 bases; bases with no gene match: 5. CDR1 is MNHEY and CDR2 is SMNVEV in the germline V gene (reference sequence). This CDR3 spans 14 amino acids. CDR3 amino acids: CASSFAGQGETQYF. The CDR3 DNA sequence: TGTGCCAGCAGTTTCGCCGGACAGGGCGAGACCCAGTACTTC.

At least ten counts were recorded for this clonotype. The V call is TRBV5-5, the J call TRBJ2-7; perhaps TRBD1 as D (6 bases). Per the germline V gene, CDR1 is SGHKS and CDR2 is YYEKEE (reference sequence). V was shortened by 4 bases and J by 3 bases, with 14 bases between the two germline ends. This CDR3 contains 14 residues. The CDR3 here is CASSQQGAGYEQYF. Written as DNA, the CDR3 is TGTGCCAGCAGCCAACAGGGTGCGGGCTACGAGCAGTACTTC. The full variable domain, its missing parts supplied by reference TRBV5-5 and TRBJ2-7, is DAGVTQSPTHLIKTRGQQVTLRCSPISGHKSVSWYQQVLGQGPQFIFQYYEKEERGRGNFPDRFSARQFPNYSSELNVNALLLGDSALYLCASSQQGAGYEQYFGPGTRLTVT.

The V call is TRBV29-1, the J call TRBJ2-7; 10 bases align to TRBD2. The CDR3 spans 13 residues. Germline-derived CDR1 and CDR2 are SQVTM and ANQGSEA. V lost 4 bases and J lost 6; bases outside the gene matches: 6. CDR3 amino acids: CSVVAGGRGEQYF. The CDR3 bases are TGCAGCGTTGTAGCGGGAGGACGTGGCGAGCAGTACTTC.

V usage is TRBV20-1 and J usage is TRBJ2-5; a possible D gene is TRBD2 (6 bases). CDR1 and CDR2 (germline): DFQATT, SNEGSKA (reference sequence). This CDR3 region has 13 residues. Trimming removed 3 bases from V and 5 bases from J, with 13 bases in between. The CDR3 sequence is CSARQDYGETQYF. CDR3 bases: TGCAGTGCTAGGCAGGACTACGGGGAGACCCAGTACTTC.

This rearrangement joins TRBV20-1 to TRBJ1-5; no clear D. Trimming took off 6 bases at V and 6 bases at J, with 21 bases between the two ends. The CDR3 is 15 residues long. Germline V gives CDR1 DFQATT, CDR2 SNEGSKA (reference sequence). The CDR3: CSAEVFRDFGQPQHF. CDR3 bases: TGCAGTGCCGAGGTTTTTCGGGATTTCGGTCAGCCCCAGCATTTT.

This sequence joins TRBV7-2 and TRBJ2-1, with 11 positions matching TRBD2. J was trimmed by 4 bases and V by 3 bases; bases with no gene match: 5. There are 16 residues in the CDR3. Germline V gene data show CDR1 as SGHTA and CDR2 as FQGNSA. CDR3 DNA sequence: TGTGCCAGCAGCTTGACTAGCGGGAACGGGTACAATGAGCAGTTCTTC. Translated: CASSLTSGNGYNEQFF.

This clonotype was counted at least ten times. The J gene is TRBJ1-3, the V gene TRBV12-3 or TRBV12-4; 9 nucleotides agree with TRBD1. After removal of 2 bases from V and 4 bases from J, the junction contained 3 bases not matched to a gene. The CDR3 contains 15 residues. The DNA for the CDR3 is TGTGCCAGCAGTTTAACAGGGGGCGCCGGAAACACCATATATTTT. Its protein is CASSLTGGAGNTIYF.

This clonotype was seen ten or more times. CDR3 protein: CATSQGFNSPLHF. The CDR3 nucleotides read TGTGCCACCAGTCAAGGGTTTAATTCACCCCTCCACTTT. The rearrangement joins TRBV24-1 to TRBJ1-6; D unclear. Germline CDR1 is KGHDR and CDR2 is SFDVKD. The CDR3 consists of 13 residues. Trimming stripped 6 bases from V and 6 bases from J, with 8 bases between.

This clonotype was found many times. This rearrangement joins TRBV10-3 to TRBJ1-1; D is possibly TRBD1 (5 bases). V was pared by 3 bases and J by 1 base, with 12 bases between. Per the germline V gene, CDR1 is ENHRY and CDR2 is SYGVKD. The CDR3 runs to 15 residues. The CDR3 here is CAISDPGLRNTEAFF. The CDR3 DNA follows: TGTGCCATCAGTGACCCGGGACTTAGGAACACTGAAGCTTTCTTT.

The chain uses TRBV6-1 and TRBJ1-4, with a possible D match to TRBD1 (5 bases). This CDR3 region has 14 residues. Germline V gives CDR1 MNHNS, CDR2 SASEGT. Trimming left V 5 bases short and J 0 bases short, with 7 bases between. CDR3 amino acids: CASSRQTTNEKLFF. CDR3 DNA: TGTGCCAGCAGTAGACAGACAACTAATGAAAAACTGTTTTTT.

This clonotype occurred once. With a much larger clone just one base away, this may be a read error. J is TRBJ2-1 and V is TRBV24-1; D call uncertain. The CDR3 totals 14 residues. The germline gives CDR1 KGHDR, CDR2 SFDVKD. Trimming shortened V by 3 bases and J by 9 bases, and 14 bases separated the two germline ends. The CDR3 spells CATSDSGRLSEQFF. CDR3 nucleotide sequence: TGTGCCACCAGTGATAGTGGACGGCTCAGTGAGCAGTTCTTC.

The rearrangement links TRBV20-1 to TRBJ1-4; 11 bases are a match to TRBD1. CDR1 is DFQATT and CDR2 is SNEGSKA in the germline V gene (reference sequence). After removal of 0 bases from V and 8 bases from J, the junction contained 11 bases not matched to a gene. The CDR3 is 17 amino acids. CDR3 protein: CSARDPNRGQGVEKLFF. The CDR3, as DNA: TGCAGTGCTAGAGATCCAAACCGGGGACAGGGGGTCGAAAAACTGTTTTTT.

As regards this clonotype: The junction and the germline gene differ at one end; a read error may be behind it. The chain recombines TRBV3-1 with TRBJ2-4; the D gene is possibly TRBD1 (5 bases). Germline V lookup: CDR1 LGHDT, CDR2 YNNKEL (reference sequence). The CDR3 length is 13 residues. CDR3 DNA sequence: TGTGACAGCAGCCAAGCAGGGCCGCTCATCCAGTACTTC. This gives the protein CDSSQAGPLIQYF.

The rearrangement joins TRBV28 to TRBJ2-7; perhaps TRBD1 as D (5 bases). V was shortened by 2 bases and J by 5 bases, with 10 bases between the two germline ends. CDR1 and CDR2 from the germline V gene are MDHEN and SYDVKM. This CDR3 has 13 residues. The CDR3 here is CASSLNYRHEQYF. In nucleotides, the CDR3 is TGTGCCAGCAGTTTAAACTACAGGCACGAGCAGTACTTC.